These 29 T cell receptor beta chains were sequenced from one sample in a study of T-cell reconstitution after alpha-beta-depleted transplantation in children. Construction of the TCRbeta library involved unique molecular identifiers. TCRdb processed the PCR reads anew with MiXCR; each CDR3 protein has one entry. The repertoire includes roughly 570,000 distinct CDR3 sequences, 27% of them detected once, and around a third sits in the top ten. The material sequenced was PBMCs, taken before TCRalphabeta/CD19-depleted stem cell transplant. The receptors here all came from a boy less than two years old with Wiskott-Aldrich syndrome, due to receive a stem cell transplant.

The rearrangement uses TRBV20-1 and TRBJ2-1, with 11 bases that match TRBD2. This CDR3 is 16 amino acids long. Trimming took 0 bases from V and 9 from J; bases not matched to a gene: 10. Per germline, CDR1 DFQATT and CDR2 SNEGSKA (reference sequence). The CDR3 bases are TGCAGTGCTAGAGATCCTAGCGGGAGGTTATATAGTGAGCAGTTCTTC. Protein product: CSARDPSGRLYSEQFF.

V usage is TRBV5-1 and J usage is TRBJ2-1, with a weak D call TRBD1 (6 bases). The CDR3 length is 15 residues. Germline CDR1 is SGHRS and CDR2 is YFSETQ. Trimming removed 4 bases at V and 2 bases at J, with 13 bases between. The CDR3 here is CASSVTGLTYNEQFF. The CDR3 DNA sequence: TGCGCCAGCAGCGTGACAGGACTGACCTACAATGAGCAGTTCTTC.

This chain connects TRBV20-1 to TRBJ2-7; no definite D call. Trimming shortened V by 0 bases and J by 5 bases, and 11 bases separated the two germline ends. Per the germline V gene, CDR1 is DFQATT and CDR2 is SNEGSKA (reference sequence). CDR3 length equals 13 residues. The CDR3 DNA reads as TGCAGTGCTAGAGATACTCGTGTGGACGAGCAGTACTTC. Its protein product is CSARDTRVDEQYF.

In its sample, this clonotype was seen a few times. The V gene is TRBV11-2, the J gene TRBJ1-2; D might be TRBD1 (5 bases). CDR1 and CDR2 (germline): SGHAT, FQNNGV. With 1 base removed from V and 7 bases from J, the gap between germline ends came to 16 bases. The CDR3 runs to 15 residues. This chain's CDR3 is CASSLGQGMGAGYTF. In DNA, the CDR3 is TGTGCCAGCAGCTTAGGTCAGGGAATGGGAGCTGGCTACACCTTC.

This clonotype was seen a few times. The CDR3 nucleotides are TGCAGCGTTGCTAGCGGGAGGGCCGGGGCAGATACGCAGTATTTT. Translating gives CSVASGRAGADTQYF. The genes are TRBV29-1 and TRBJ2-3, with 12 bases identical to TRBD2. V shed 4 bases, J shed 4 bases, and the junction held 6 bases outside the gene matches. Germline CDR1 reads SQVTM; CDR2 reads ANQGSEA. The CDR3 is 15 residues long.

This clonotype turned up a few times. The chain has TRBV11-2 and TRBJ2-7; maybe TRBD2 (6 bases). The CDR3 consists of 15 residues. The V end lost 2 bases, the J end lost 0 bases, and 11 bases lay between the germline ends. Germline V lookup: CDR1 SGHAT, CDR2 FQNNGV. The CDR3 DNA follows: TGTGCCAGCAGCTTAAGCGGGCCAAGCTCCTACGAGCAGTACTTC. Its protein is CASSLSGPSSYEQYF.

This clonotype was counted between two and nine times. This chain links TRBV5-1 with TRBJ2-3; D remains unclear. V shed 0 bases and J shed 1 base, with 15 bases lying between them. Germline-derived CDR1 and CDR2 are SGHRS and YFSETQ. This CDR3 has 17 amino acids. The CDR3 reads CASSLERGSYRTDTQYF. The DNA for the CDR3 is TGCGCCAGCAGCTTGGAGCGCGGCAGCTACCGCACAGATACGCAGTATTTT.

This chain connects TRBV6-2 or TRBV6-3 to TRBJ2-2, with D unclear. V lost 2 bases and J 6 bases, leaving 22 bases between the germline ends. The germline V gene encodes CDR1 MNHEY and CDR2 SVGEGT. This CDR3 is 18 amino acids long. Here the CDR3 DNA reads TGTGCCAGCAGTTACGGTTCGCGGCGGCAGCGTTCTGCCGGGGAGCTGTTTTTT. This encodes CASSYGSRRQRSAGELFF.

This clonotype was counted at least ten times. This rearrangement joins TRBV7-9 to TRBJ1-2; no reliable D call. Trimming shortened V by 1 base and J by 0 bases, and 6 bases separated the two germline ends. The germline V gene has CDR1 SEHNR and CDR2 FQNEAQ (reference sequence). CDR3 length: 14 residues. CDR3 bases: TGTGCCAGCAGCTTAGTCGACTCTAACTATGGCTACACCTTC. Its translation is CASSLVDSNYGYTF.

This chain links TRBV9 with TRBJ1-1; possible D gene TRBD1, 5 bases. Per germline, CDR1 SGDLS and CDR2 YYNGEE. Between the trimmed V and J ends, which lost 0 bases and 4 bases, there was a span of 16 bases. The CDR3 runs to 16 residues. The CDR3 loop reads CASSVDHGGGVTEAFF. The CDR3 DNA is TGTGCCAGCAGCGTAGACCATGGGGGAGGTGTCACTGAAGCTTTCTTT.

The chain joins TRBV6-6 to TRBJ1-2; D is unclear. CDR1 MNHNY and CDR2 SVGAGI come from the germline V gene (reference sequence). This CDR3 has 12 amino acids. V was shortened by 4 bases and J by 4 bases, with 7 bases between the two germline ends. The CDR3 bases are TGTGCCAGCAGTTCCAAGTTCTATGGCTACACCTTC. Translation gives CASSSKFYGYTF.

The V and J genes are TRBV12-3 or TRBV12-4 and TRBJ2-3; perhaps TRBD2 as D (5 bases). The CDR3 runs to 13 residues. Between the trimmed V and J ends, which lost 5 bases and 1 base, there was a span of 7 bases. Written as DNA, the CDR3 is TGTGCCAGCAGTACGCGGGGCACAGATACGCAGTATTTT. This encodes CASSTRGTDTQYF.

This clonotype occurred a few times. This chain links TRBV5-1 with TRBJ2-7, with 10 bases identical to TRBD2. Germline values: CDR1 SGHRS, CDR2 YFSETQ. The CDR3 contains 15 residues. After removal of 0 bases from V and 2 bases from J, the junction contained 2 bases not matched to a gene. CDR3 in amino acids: CASSLVSGRAYEQYF. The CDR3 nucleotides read TGCGCCAGCAGCTTGGTGAGCGGGAGGGCCTACGAGCAGTACTTC.

The CDR3 nucleotides are TGTGCCAGCAGCCGAATCGGGGTGAATGAGCAGTTCTTC. This codes for CASSRIGVNEQFF. The rearrangement joins TRBV7-3 to TRBJ2-1, with a possible D match to TRBD2 (5 bases). The length of the CDR3 is 13 residues. Trimming shortened V by 5 bases and J by 7 bases, and 12 bases separated the two germline ends. The V gene's germline CDR1 is SGHTA and CDR2 FQGTGA.

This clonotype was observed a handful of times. The CDR3 loop reads CASSVGLSRTTDTQYF. As DNA, the CDR3 is TGTGCCAGCAGCGTAGGACTATCCCGGACCACAGATACGCAGTATTTT. The J gene is TRBJ2-3, the V gene TRBV9, with D perhaps TRBD2 (5 bases). Germline CDR1 SGDLS, CDR2 YYNGEE. CDR3 length: 16 amino acids. V lost 0 bases and J lost 2, with 13 bases in between.

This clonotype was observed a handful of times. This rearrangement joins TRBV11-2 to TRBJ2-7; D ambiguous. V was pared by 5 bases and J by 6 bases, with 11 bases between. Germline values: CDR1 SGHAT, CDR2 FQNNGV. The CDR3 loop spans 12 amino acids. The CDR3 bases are TGTGCCAGCAGCGCGATAATGGGCGAGCAGTACTTC. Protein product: CASSAIMGEQYF.

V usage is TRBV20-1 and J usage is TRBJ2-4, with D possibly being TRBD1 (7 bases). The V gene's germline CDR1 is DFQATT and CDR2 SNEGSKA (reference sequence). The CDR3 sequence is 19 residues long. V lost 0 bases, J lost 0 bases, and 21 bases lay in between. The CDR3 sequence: CSARDWDGGGLLAKNIQYF. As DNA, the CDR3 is TGCAGTGCTAGAGATTGGGACGGAGGGGGCCTTCTAGCCAAAAACATTCAGTACTTC.

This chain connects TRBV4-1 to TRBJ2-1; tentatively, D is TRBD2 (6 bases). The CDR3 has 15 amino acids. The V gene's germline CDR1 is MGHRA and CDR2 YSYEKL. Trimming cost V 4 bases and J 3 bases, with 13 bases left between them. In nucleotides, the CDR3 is TGCGCCAGCAGCCCCCAGGGAGGCCGCTACAATGAGCAGTTCTTC. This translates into CASSPQGGRYNEQFF.

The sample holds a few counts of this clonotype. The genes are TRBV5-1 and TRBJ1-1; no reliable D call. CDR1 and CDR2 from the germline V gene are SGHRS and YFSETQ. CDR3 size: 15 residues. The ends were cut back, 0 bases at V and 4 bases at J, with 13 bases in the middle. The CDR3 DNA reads TGCGCCAGCAGCTTGGATTTAGTGGAGGGCACTGAAGCTTTCTTT. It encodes CASSLDLVEGTEAFF.

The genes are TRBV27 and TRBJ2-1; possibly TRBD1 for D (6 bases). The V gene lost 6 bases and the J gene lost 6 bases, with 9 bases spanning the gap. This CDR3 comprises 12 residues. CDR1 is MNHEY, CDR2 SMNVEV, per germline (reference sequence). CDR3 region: CASSKTGNEQFF. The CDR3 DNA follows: TGTGCCAGCAGCAAGACAGGCAATGAGCAGTTCTTC.

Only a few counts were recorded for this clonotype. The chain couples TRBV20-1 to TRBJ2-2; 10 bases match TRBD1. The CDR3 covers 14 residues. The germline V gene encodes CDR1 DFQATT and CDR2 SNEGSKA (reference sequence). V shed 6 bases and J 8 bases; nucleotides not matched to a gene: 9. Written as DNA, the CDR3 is TGCAGTGCAACGGACAGGGGGGTAGCTGGGGAGCTGTTTTTT. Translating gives CSATDRGVAGELFF.

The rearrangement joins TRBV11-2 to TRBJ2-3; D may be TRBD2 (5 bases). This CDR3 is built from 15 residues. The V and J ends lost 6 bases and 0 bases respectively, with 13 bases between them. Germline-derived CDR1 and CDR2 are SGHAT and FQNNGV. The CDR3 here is CASSLGAPSTDTQYF. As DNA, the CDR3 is TGTGCCAGCAGTCTGGGAGCGCCAAGCACAGATACGCAGTATTTT. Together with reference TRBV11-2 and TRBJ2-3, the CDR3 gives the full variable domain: EAGVAQSPRYKIIEKRQSVAFWCNPISGHATLYWYQQILGQGPKLLIQFQNNGVVDDSQLPKDRFSAERLKGVDSTLKIQPAKLEDSAVYLCASSLGAPSTDTQYFGPGTRLTVL.

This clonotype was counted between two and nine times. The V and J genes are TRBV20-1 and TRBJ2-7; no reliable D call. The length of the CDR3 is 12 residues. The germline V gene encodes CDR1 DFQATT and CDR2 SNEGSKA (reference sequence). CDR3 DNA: TGCAGCTTACTGAATCTCAGTTACGAGCAGTACTTC. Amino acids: CSLLNLSYEQYF.

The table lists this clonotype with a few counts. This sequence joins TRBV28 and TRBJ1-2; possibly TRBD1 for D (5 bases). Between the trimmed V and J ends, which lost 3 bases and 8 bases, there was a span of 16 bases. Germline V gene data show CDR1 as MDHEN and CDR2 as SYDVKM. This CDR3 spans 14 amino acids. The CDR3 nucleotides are TGTGCCAGCAGTTTCTCGGACACCCCGCAGGGCTACACCTTC. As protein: CASSFSDTPQGYTF.

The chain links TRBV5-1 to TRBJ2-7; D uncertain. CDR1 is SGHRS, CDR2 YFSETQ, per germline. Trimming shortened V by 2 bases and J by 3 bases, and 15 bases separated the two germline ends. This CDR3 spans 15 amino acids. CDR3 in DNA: TGCGCCAGCAGCTTAAATCCGACTCTTAACTACGAGCAGTACTTC. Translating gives CASSLNPTLNYEQYF.

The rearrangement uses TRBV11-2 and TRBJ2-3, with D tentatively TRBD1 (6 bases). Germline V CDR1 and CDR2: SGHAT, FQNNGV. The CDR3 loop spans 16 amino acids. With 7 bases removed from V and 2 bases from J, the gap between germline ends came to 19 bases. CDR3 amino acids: CASNTAGVAFTDTQYF. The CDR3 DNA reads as TGTGCCAGCAACACCGCAGGGGTAGCCTTCACAGATACGCAGTATTTT.

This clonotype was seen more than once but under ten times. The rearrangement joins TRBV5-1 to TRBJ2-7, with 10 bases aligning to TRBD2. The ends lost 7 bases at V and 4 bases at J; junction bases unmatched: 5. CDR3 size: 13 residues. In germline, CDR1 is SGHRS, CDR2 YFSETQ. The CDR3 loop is CASSASGSYEQYF. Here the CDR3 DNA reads TGCGCCAGCTCGGCTAGCGGGAGTTACGAGCAGTACTTC.

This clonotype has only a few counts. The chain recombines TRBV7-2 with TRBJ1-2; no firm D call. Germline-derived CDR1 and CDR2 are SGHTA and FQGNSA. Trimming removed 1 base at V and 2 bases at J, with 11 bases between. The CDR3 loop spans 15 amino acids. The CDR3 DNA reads TGTGCCAGCAGCTTAGAGCTGCAGGCCAACTATGGCTACACCTTC. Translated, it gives CASSLELQANYGYTF.

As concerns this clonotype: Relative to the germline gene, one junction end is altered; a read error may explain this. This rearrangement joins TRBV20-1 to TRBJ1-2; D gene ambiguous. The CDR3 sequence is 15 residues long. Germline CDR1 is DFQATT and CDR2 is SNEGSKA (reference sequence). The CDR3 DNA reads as TGCAGTGCTAGAGATTTAGGCAAGGCCCCCTATAGCTACACCTTC. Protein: CSARDLGKAPYSYTF.